The T cell receptor beta chain under discussion was sequenced for a study of cytomegalovirus exposure and HLA in healthy donors. As for the study in general: Later, an analysis reported that the 110 or so validation repertoires had used the same platform as the roughly 660 first-cohort repertoires.

Germline V CDR1 and CDR2: SGHTA, FQGTGA. There are 16 residues in the CDR3. Trimming cost V 5 bases and J 7 bases; bases outside gene matches: 9. Study-level points and caveats: Subsequent analysis revealed that first-cohort TCR clusters tended to co-occur in the 120 or so validation repertoires. Diagnosis of cytomegalovirus status made by the classifier reportedly showed high specificity and sensitivity. Researchers counted around 150 TCR beta chains as cytomegalovirus-associated.

Only in-frame clones appear in the TCRdb table, and some are missing; sequencing was by immunoSEQ multiplex PCR. The sample holds approximately 120,000 clones, roughly 95% seen once. About this clone itself: The antigen remains undetermined.

The genes are TRBV7-3 and TRBJ2-1; 12 bases fit TRBD2. This clonotype originated in a man between 18 and 29 years old in good health and CMV-seronegative. Sequenced sample: PBMCs. CDR3 loop: CASSPRLAGVMNEQFF. Written as DNA, the CDR3 is TGTGCCAGCAGCCCCAGACTAGCGGGAGTGATGAATGAGCAGTTCTTC. The full variable domain, in which reference TRBV7-3 and TRBJ2-1 provide the parts outside the CDR3, is GAGVSQTPSNKVTEKGKYVELRCDPISGHTALYWYRQSLGQGPEFLIYFQGTGAADDSGLPNDRFFAVRPEGSVSTLKIQRTERGDSAVYLCASSPRLAGVMNEQFFGPGTRLTVL.